One and the same sample provided the 21 T cell receptor beta chains below, sequenced in a study of untreated major depressive disorder. Notes on the study in general: TRBV05-01 (Vbeta 5.1) usage was higher in CD4+ T cells of depressed patients than controls.

The repertoire was sequenced with immunoSEQ multiplex PCR; TCRdb's copy has only in-frame clones and lacks some. The repertoire includes 25,000 to 30,000 clones, roughly nine tenths of them detected once, and roughly 0.72% sits in the top ten. Antigens of these TCRs are unknown. Sequencing used CD4+ T cells from PBMCs. These receptors all come from a woman aged 25-40 years with major depressive disorder.

The CDR3 here is CASSVVAGEQFF. The CDR3 bases are TGTGCCAGCAGCGTAGTGGCAGGCGAGCAGTTCTTC. The chain uses TRBV9 and TRBJ2-1; D is uncertain. This CDR3 comprises 12 residues. V was cut by 0 bases and J by 10 bases, with 8 bases left in between. CDR1 and CDR2 from the germline V gene are SGDLS and YYNGEE.

The V and J genes are TRBV7-6 and TRBJ2-3; TRBD2 matches at 11 bases. V lost 2 bases to trimming and J lost 5 bases; unmatched junction nucleotides: 6. This CDR3 contains 16 residues. The germline gives CDR1 SGHVS, CDR2 FNYEAQ. The chain's CDR3 is CASSLIAGGFLDTQYF. The CDR3 DNA reads TGTGCCAGCAGCTTAATAGCGGGAGGGTTTTTAGATACGCAGTATTTT.

The V and J genes are TRBV6-1 and TRBJ1-6; unclear D gene. Germline lookup yields CDR1 MNHNS and CDR2 SASEGT. Trimming pared 0 bases from V and 7 bases from J, leaving 10 bases between. The CDR3 runs to 15 residues. CDR3 DNA sequence: TGTGCCAGCAGTGAAGCAAAGGTCCCAAATTCACCCCTCCACTTT. It yields the protein CASSEAKVPNSPLHF.

The chain joins TRBV11-2 to TRBJ1-2; the D gene is possibly TRBD1 (6 bases). The V end was cut by 6 bases, the J end by 2 bases, with 16 bases between. This CDR3 region has 15 residues. From germline, CDR1 is SGHAT and CDR2 FQNNGV. The CDR3 sequence is CASSFNPQGNYGYTF. For the CDR3, the DNA is TGTGCCAGCAGTTTCAATCCTCAGGGGAACTATGGCTACACCTTC. The complete variable domain, with remaining parts taken from reference TRBV11-2 and TRBJ1-2, reads EAGVAQSPRYKIIEKRQSVAFWCNPISGHATLYWYQQILGQGPKLLIQFQNNGVVDDSQLPKDRFSAERLKGVDSTLKIQPAKLEDSAVYLCASSFNPQGNYGYTFGSGTRLTVV.

The rearrangement joins TRBV5-1 to TRBJ2-7; TRBD1 aligns across 9 bases. The CDR3 consists of 18 residues. V was clipped by 0 bases and J by 0 bases; unmatched bases: 10. Germline V gene data show CDR1 as SGHRS and CDR2 as YFSETQ. In DNA, the CDR3 is TGCGCCAGCAGCTTGGCCTCTCTTGGACAGGGGTCCTCCTACGAGCAGTACTTC. Translating it yields CASSLASLGQGSSYEQYF.

The chain combines TRBV19 with TRBJ1-4; 9 bases line up with TRBD1. In germline, CDR1 is LNHDA, CDR2 SQIVND (reference sequence). J lost 2 bases, V lost 3 bases, and 7 bases had no gene match. This CDR3 has 17 residues. The CDR3 spells CASSIGDRVSTNEKLFF. The CDR3 DNA is TGTGCCAGTAGTATCGGGGACAGGGTTTCGACTAATGAAAAACTGTTTTTT. Full variable domain (missing parts from reference TRBV19 and TRBJ1-4): DGGITQSPKYLFRKEGQNVTLSCEQNLNHDAMYWYRQDPGQGLRLIYYSQIVNDFQKGDIAEGYSVSREKKESFPLTVTSAQKNPTAFYLCASSIGDRVSTNEKLFFGSGTQLSVL.

The CDR3 is CASSFAGTPTGELFF. The CDR3 DNA is TGTGCCAGCAGCTTCGCCGGGACCCCGACCGGGGAGCTGTTTTTT. The J gene is TRBJ2-2, the V gene TRBV5-4; D may be TRBD1 or TRBD2 (5 bases each). CDR3 size: 15 residues. With 2 bases removed from V and 5 bases from J, the gap between germline ends came to 13 bases. Germline CDR1 is SGHNT and CDR2 is YYREEE (reference sequence).

The chain joins TRBV6-1 to TRBJ1-1; D is uncertain. Germline V gives CDR1 MNHNS, CDR2 SASEGT. Trimming took off 8 bases at V and 7 bases at J, with 11 bases between the two ends. The CDR3 contains 11 residues. CDR3 in DNA: TGTGCCAGCTCCCCTCTTCATGAAGCTTTCTTT. This sequence encodes CASSPLHEAFF.

This chain connects TRBV28 to TRBJ2-7; 10 bases are a match to TRBD2. The ends lost 5 bases at V and 3 bases at J; junction bases unmatched: 7. The CDR3 runs to 15 residues. The germline V gene has CDR1 MDHEN and CDR2 SYDVKM. The CDR3: CASSPLAGMIYEQYF. CDR3 coding DNA: TGTGCCAGCAGTCCACTAGCGGGGATGATCTACGAGCAGTACTTC.

CDR3 sequence (DNA): TGTGCCAGTACGGACAGGGTCAATGAGCAGTTCTTC. This encodes CASTDRVNEQFF. This chain connects TRBV19 to TRBJ2-1, with 8 bases identical to TRBD1. This CDR3 has 12 residues. Germline CDR1 and CDR2: LNHDA and SQIVND (reference sequence). Germline trimming cut 7 bases from V and 6 bases from J; bases unmatched to any gene: 2.

J is TRBJ1-1 and V is TRBV14; D possibly corresponds to TRBD1 (5 bases). CDR1 and CDR2 from the germline V gene are SGHDN and FVKESK. With 0 bases removed from V and 10 bases from J, the gap between germline ends came to 21 bases. This CDR3 region has 16 residues. In nucleotides, the CDR3 is TGTGCCAGCAGCCAAGATCTGTTGAGCAGTGGGACGGTAGCTTTCTTT. Translating it yields CASSQDLLSSGTVAFF. Looking up the rest from reference TRBV14 and TRBJ1-1 gives the full variable domain: EAGVTQFPSHSVIEKGQTVTLRCDPISGHDNLYWYRRVMGKEIKFLLHFVKESKQDESGMPNNRFLAERTGGTYSTLKVQPAELEDSGVYFCASSQDLLSSGTVAFFGQGTRLTVV.

The chain recombines TRBV5-1 with TRBJ2-3, with D perhaps TRBD1 or TRBD2 (5 bases each). The V end was cut by 0 bases, the J end by 2 bases, with 10 bases between. Germline V gene lookup returns CDR1 SGHRS and CDR2 YFSETQ. CDR3 length: 15 residues. CDR3 DNA: TGCGCCAGCAGCTTGGCCGGGACCCACACAGATACGCAGTATTTT. Its translation is CASSLAGTHTDTQYF.

The genes are TRBV5-4 and TRBJ2-2; D is unclear. The V end lost 9 bases, the J end lost 9 bases, and 12 bases lay between the germline ends. Germline V lookup: CDR1 SGHNT, CDR2 YYREEE (reference sequence). The length of the CDR3 is 11 residues. As DNA, the CDR3 is TGTGCCAACATAGACCTCTGGGAGCTGTTTTTT. Its translation: CANIDLWELFF.

The chain links TRBV2 to TRBJ2-4; 7 bases fit TRBD1. The germline CDR1 and CDR2 sequences are SNHLY and FYNNEI. V dropped 5 bases and J dropped 2; count of bases not matched to a gene: 6. The CDR3 consists of 15 residues. Written as DNA, the CDR3 is TGTGCCAGCAGTCTCGACAGGGCCACCAAAAACATTCAGTACTTC. It is translated as CASSLDRATKNIQYF.

This chain uses TRBV7-9 with TRBJ1-4; D uncertain. The CDR3 is 15 amino acids. V lost 2 bases, J lost 0 bases, and 7 bases lay in between. Germline assignment: CDR1 SEHNR and CDR2 FQNEAQ (reference sequence). CDR3 coding DNA: TGTGCCAGCAGCTTATCGGTTGCAACTAATGAAAAACTGTTTTTT. Translated, it gives CASSLSVATNEKLFF.

The chain combines TRBV28 with TRBJ2-7; 13 bases match TRBD2. This CDR3 comprises 14 residues. In germline, CDR1 is MDHEN, CDR2 SYDVKM. Trimming at V came to 5 bases and at J to 10 bases, leaving 8 bases not matched to a gene. CDR3 sequence reads: CASSTPGTSGIQYF. CDR3 sequence (DNA): TGTGCCAGCAGTACCCCCGGGACTAGCGGGATTCAGTACTTC.

The CDR3 reads CASTPGKGRGNGYTF. In nucleotides, the CDR3 is TGTGCCAGCACACCGGGGAAGGGAAGAGGAAATGGCTACACCTTC. This rearrangement joins TRBV28 to TRBJ1-2; D not certain. V was trimmed by 7 bases and J by 6 bases, leaving 21 bases between them. In germline, CDR1 is MDHEN, CDR2 SYDVKM. CDR3 length: 15 residues.

The chain links TRBV2 to TRBJ2-3, with unresolved D. CDR3 length: 15 amino acids. Trimming removed 9 bases at V and 0 bases at J, with 16 bases between. CDR1 is SNHLY, CDR2 FYNNEI, per germline. For the CDR3, the DNA is TGTGCCAGTCCTCGGAACCGTTCTAGCACAGATACGCAGTATTTT. Translating it yields CASPRNRSSTDTQYF. Complete variable domain (other parts from reference TRBV2 and TRBJ2-3): EPEVTQTPSHQVTQMGQEVILRCVPISNHLYFYWYRQILGQKVEFLVSFYNNEISEKSEIFDDQFSVERPDGSNFTLKIRSTKLEDSAMYFCASPRNRSSTDTQYFGPGTRLTVL.

J is TRBJ1-3 and V is TRBV5-4; 7 bases agree with TRBD1. V gave up 4 bases and J gave up 0 bases; unmatched junction bases: 4. Per germline, CDR1 SGHNT and CDR2 YYREEE (reference sequence). The CDR3 is 15 residues long. The DNA of the CDR3 is TGTGCCAGCAGCGCGCAGGGGGTCTCTGGAAACACCATATATTTT. Translated: CASSAQGVSGNTIYF. Full variable domain (remainder filled in from reference TRBV5-4 and TRBJ1-3): ETGVTQSPTHLIKTRGQQVTLRCSSQSGHNTVSWYQQALGQGPQFIFQYYREEENGRGNFPPRFSGLQFPNYSSELNVNALELDDSALYLCASSAQGVSGNTIYFGEGSWLTVV.

The chain recombines TRBV5-1 with TRBJ2-2; TRBD1 matches 9 bases. V was pared by 3 bases and J by 5 bases, with 11 bases of the junction left unmatched. CDR3 length equals 17 residues. CDR1 and CDR2 from the germline V gene are SGHRS and YFSETQ. The CDR3 loop is CASSSNPGTGPTGELFF. CDR3 coding DNA: TGCGCCAGCAGCTCCAACCCTGGGACAGGGCCTACCGGGGAGCTGTTTTTT.

This chain joins TRBV6-1 and TRBJ2-3; tentative D call: TRBD1 (6 bases). This CDR3 region has 15 residues. Trimming took 3 bases from V and 2 from J, leaving 12 bases between them. In germline, CDR1 is MNHNS, CDR2 SASEGT. In DNA form, the CDR3 reads TGTGCCAGCAGTGATTGGGCAGGGGCCACAGATACGCAGTATTTT. This codes for CASSDWAGATDTQYF.